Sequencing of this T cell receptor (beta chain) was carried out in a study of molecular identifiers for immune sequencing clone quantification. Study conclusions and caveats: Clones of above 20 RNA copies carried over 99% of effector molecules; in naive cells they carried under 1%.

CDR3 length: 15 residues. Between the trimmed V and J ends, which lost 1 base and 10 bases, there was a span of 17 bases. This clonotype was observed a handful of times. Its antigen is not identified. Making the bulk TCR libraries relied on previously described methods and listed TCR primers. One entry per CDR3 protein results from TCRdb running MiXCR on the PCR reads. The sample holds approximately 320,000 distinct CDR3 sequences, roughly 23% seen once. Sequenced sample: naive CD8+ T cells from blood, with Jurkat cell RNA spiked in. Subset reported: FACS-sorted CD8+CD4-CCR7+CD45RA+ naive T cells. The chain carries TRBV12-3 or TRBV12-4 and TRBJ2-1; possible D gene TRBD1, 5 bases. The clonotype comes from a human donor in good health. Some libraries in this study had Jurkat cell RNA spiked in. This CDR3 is CASSLVGQGAEEQFF. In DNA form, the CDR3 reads TGTGCCAGCAGTTTAGTGGGTCAAGGGGCTGAAGAGCAGTTCTTC.